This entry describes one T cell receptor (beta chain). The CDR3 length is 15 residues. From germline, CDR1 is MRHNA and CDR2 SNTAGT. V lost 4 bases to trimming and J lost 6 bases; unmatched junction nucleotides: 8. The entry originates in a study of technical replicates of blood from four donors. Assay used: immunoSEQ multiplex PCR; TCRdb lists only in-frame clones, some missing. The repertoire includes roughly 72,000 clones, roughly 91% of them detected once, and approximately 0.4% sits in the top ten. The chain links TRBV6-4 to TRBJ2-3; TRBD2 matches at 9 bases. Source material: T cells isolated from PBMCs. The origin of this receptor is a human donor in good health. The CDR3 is CASSVIAGVTDTQYF. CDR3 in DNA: TGTGCCAGCAGTGTTATAGCGGGAGTAACGGATACGCAGTATTTT.